The entry below gives a single T cell receptor (beta chain) sequence along with its context. Its antigen is not known. Trimming removed 0 bases at V and 1 base at J, with 7 bases between. Germline CDR1 is SGHNT and CDR2 is YYREEE (reference sequence). The CDR3 is 14 residues long. There were no participants with HIV treated outside the United States. Samples held roughly 0.85-11 million cryopreserved PBMC before DNA extraction. At the survey level, the v3.0 immunoSEQ assay was run. Clones were sequenced by immunoSEQ multiplex PCR, and TCRdb holds only the in-frame ones, with some missing. This table has under 30,000 clones, 75% to 90% appearing once. The source of the sample is a study of long-term antiretroviral therapy in people with HIV. Overall study findings and caveats: ART preceded a rise in diversity that nonetheless stayed lower than in transplant donor controls. Comparison with controls showed narrower CDR3 length ranges in HIV repertoires.

This chain uses TRBV5-4 with TRBJ2-5; maybe TRBD1 (6 bases). Sequencing was performed on unsorted PBMCs, taken 0.3 years after starting antiretroviral therapy. The sequence derives from a man in his forties with HIV. CDR3 sequence reads: CASSLGQVQETQYF. CDR3 sequence (DNA): TGTGCCAGCAGCTTGGGACAGGTCCAAGAGACCCAGTACTTC.